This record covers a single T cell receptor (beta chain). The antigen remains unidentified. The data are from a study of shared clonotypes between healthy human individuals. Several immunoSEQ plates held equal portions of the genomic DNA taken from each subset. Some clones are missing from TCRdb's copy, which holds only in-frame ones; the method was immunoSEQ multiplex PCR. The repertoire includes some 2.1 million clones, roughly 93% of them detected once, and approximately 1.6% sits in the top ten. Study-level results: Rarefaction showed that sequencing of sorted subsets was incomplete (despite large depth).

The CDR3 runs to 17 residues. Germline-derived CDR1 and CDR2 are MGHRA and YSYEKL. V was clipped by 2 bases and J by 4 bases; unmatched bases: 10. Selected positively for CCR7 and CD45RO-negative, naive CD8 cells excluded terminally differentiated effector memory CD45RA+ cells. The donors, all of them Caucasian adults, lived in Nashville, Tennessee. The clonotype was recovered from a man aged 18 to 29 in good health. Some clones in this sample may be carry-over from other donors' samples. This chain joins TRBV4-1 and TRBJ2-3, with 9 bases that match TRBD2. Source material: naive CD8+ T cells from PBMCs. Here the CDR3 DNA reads TGCGCCAGCAGCCAAAATCCCGCTAGCGGGATAGCAGATACGCAGTATTTT. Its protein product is CASSQNPASGIADTQYF.